A selection of T cell receptor beta chains follows, all from one sample in a study of T cell changes during pregnancy in multiple sclerosis. Some clones are missing from TCRdb's copy, which holds only in-frame ones; the method was immunoSEQ multiplex PCR. This sample has around 15,000 clones, with over 90% found just once. This specimen was peripheral blood, taken in the second trimester of pregnancy. The receptors originated from a female donor in good health, enrolled as a control in a pregnancy study. CDR3s include the opening cysteine and the closing phenylalanine or tryptophan. Fields, in order: V gene, J gene, D gene, clone size, CDR3 DNA, CDR3 protein. The D gene is left open where the match is weak. Expanded clones are given a class, and other clones once, few, many or no size at all.

TRBV15,TRBJ1-5,.,.,TGTGCCACCAGCAGAGACCTTCCCCGGGGCAATCAGCCCCAGCATTTT,CATSRDLPRGNQPQHF
TRBV6-5,TRBJ2-5,TRBD2,.,TGTGCCAGCAGTCTAGCGGGATCGGGGGAGACCCAGTACTTC,CASSLAGSGETQYF
TRBV28,TRBJ2-1,TRBD2,.,TGTGCCAGCAGTTTATCGCTCGCGGGGGATGAGCAGTTCTTC,CASSLSLAGDEQFF
TRBV18,TRBJ2-7,.,.,TGTGCCAGCTCACCGGTGGCAGAGTCGGGTCGCGAGCAGTACTTC,CASSPVAESGREQYF
TRBV7-9,TRBJ2-5,.,.,TGTGCCGGGTCGGGGGAGGAGACCCAGTACTTC,CAGSGEETQYF
TRBV5-4,TRBJ2-5,TRBD2,.,TGTGCCAGCAGCTTGGTTGGTAGCGGGAGGTACCAAGAGACCCAGTACTTC,CASSLVGSGRYQETQYF
TRBV19,TRBJ1-3,.,.,TGTGCCAGTAGTCTTAGGCTGACAGAAGCTGGAAACACCATATATTTT,CASSLRLTEAGNTIYF
TRBV5-3,TRBJ1-5,TRBD1,.,TGTGCCGCAGGGGGCAGGGGCAGTCAGCCCCAGCATTTT,CAAGGRGSQPQHF
TRBV20-1,TRBJ1-1,.,.,TGCAGTGCTCGGGGGGGAACTGAAGCTTTCTTT,CSARGGTEAFF
TRBV6-1,TRBJ1-2,.,.,TGTGCCAGCAGTCGGACAGACTTCTATGGCTACACCTTC,CASSRTDFYGYTF
TRBV28,TRBJ2-1,TRBD1,.,TGTGCCAGCAGGGGGGGGGACAGGGGTTGGGATGAGCAGTTCTTC,CASRGGDRGWDEQFF
TRBV29-1,TRBJ2-2,.,.,TGCAGCGTTGAGGGCAGGTGGGGGGCCGGGGAGCTGTTTTTT,CSVEGRWGAGELFF
TRBV25-1,TRBJ1-2,.,.,TGTGCCAGCAGTGAATCGAGGAATGGCTACACCTTC,CASSESRNGYTF
TRBV27,TRBJ2-3,.,.,TGTGCCAGCAGTTCTAGAGTGGGAGATACGCAGTATTTT,CASSSRVGDTQYF
TRBV2,TRBJ2-1,TRBD2,.,TGTGCCAGCAGCCACACTTCAGGACTAGCGGGAAGGAGCTCCTACAATGAGCAGTTCTTC,CASSHTSGLAGRSSYNEQFF
TRBV28,TRBJ2-5,.,.,TGTGCCAGCAGTCCTCACGCGCAAGAGACCCAGTACTTC,CASSPHAQETQYF
TRBV6-1,TRBJ2-1,TRBD1,.,TGTGCCAGCAGCTACAAAACAGGGGGCAATGAGCAGTTCTTC,CASSYKTGGNEQFF
TRBV7-2,TRBJ1-3,.,once,TGTGCCAGCAGCTTAGCAGGAACAGGCGGAACGGGAAACACCATATATTTT,CASSLAGTGGTGNTIYF
TRBV18,TRBJ2-1,.,.,TGTGCCAGCTCACCCTCAACTAGGTCAAGCCATGAGCAGTTCTTC,CASSPSTRSSHEQFF
TRBV7-9,TRBJ2-5,.,.,TGTGCCAGCAGCGGTGACCCACGAGGGCTAGAGACCCAGTACTTC,CASSGDPRGLETQYF
TRBV4-3,TRBJ2-7,.,.,TGCGCCAGCAGCCAAGATGGAGGGGATAGCTCCTACGAGCAGTACTTC,CASSQDGGDSSYEQYF
TRBV2,TRBJ2-2,.,once,TGTGCCAGCAGTCTTATCCTTCCGAACACCGGGGAGCTGTTTTTT,CASSLILPNTGELFF
TRBV7-2,TRBJ2-2,.,once,TGTGCCAGCAGTTTTGCAGGGGGGACGAACACCGGGGAGCTGTTTTTT,CASSFAGGTNTGELFF
TRBV19,TRBJ1-5,.,.,TGTGCCAGTAGTTTTTTTCCCAGGAGGGGCAATCAGCCCCAGCATTTT,CASSFFPRRGNQPQHF
TRBV7-2,TRBJ2-5,.,.,TGTGCCAGCAGCTTAGGGGGGCTGGAGACCCAGTACTTC,CASSLGGLETQYF
TRBV27,TRBJ1-6,.,.,TGTGCCAGCAGTTTCTCGGGGGGCAGCCACCTCCACTTT,CASSFSGGSHLHF
TRBV15,TRBJ2-1,TRBD2,.,TGTGCCACCAGCATGGTAGCGGGGGGCTCGGCCGAGCAGTTCTTC,CATSMVAGGSAEQFF
TRBV29-1,TRBJ1-1,TRBD1,.,TGCAGCGTTGGGGACAGTATGAACACTGAAGCTTTCTTT,CSVGDSMNTEAFF
TRBV18,TRBJ1-1,TRBD1,once,TGTGCCAGCTCATCCGGGACAGGCCTACTGAACACTGAAGCTTTCTTT,CASSSGTGLLNTEAFF
TRBV10-3,TRBJ1-1,.,.,TGTGCCATCAGTGGACGGGGGACCACTGAAGCTTTCTTT,CAISGRGTTEAFF
TRBV5-1,TRBJ2-1,TRBD1,.,TGCGCCAGCAGGGAGGGGACAGGCTCCTACAATGAGCAGTTCTTC,CASREGTGSYNEQFF
TRBV6-5,TRBJ1-5,.,.,TGTGCCAGCAGCCTAGGCGGGAATCAAGCCCAGCATTTT,CASSLGGNQAQHF
TRBV21-1,TRBJ2-7,.,once,TGTGCCAGCAGCAGCACAGGGGCCTCCTACGAGCAGTACTTC,CASSSTGASYEQYF
TRBV5-1,TRBJ1-2,.,.,TGCGCCAGCAGCTCAGACAGGATGGGGAACTATGGCTACACCTTC,CASSSDRMGNYGYTF
TRBV7-2,TRBJ1-4,.,.,TGTGCCAGCAGCTTTCAACAGGGAGCTAAGGAAAAACTGTTTTTT,CASSFQQGAKEKLFF
TRBV7-2,TRBJ1-2,TRBD1,.,TGTGCCAGCAGCTTCGAATGGACAGGGGCCTATGGCTACACCTTC,CASSFEWTGAYGYTF
TRBV7-8,TRBJ1-5,.,.,TGTGCCAGCAGCTTAGGACAGACGGGCAATCAGCCCCAGCATTTT,CASSLGQTGNQPQHF
TRBV6-5,TRBJ2-7,.,.,TGTGCCAGCAGTCGGACTGGATACGAGCAGTACTTC,CASSRTGYEQYF
TRBV28,TRBJ2-1,.,.,TGTGCCAGCAACGAGCCCATCACCTACAATGAGCAGTTCTTC,CASNEPITYNEQFF
TRBV15,TRBJ1-1,.,.,TGTGCCACCAGCAGACGAGAAGTGAACACTGAAGCTTTCTTT,CATSRREVNTEAFF
TRBV29-1,TRBJ2-3,.,.,TGCAGCGTTGAAGACCCCGGGCGGGCGGGGGATACGCAGTATTTT,CSVEDPGRAGDTQYF
TRBV29-1,TRBJ2-7,TRBD1,.,TGCAGCGCAAGGACAGGTCTGTACGAGCAGTACTTC,CSARTGLYEQYF